This TCR beta chain appears in the sequencing data of a study of cytomegalovirus exposure and HLA in healthy donors. Study-level results: Per published reports, the classifier diagnosed cytomegalovirus status with high specificity and sensitivity. The study put 150 to 200 TCR beta chains on its list as cytomegalovirus-associated.

The donors were members of the validation cohort comprising roughly 130 subjects, separate from the approximately 630-subject first cohort. The data were produced by immunoSEQ multiplex PCR, yet TCRdb's version contains in-frame clones alone and is incomplete. The repertoire includes more than 95,000 clones, around nine tenths of them detected once, and 1.5% to 2% sits in the top ten. Of note for this clone: What it recognizes is unknown.

This clonotype was sampled from a woman under 30 in good health and CMV-seronegative. Sequenced sample: PBMCs.

The CDR3 loop reads CASIEWGIGTYSDTQYF. The CDR3 region has the DNA TGTGCCAGCATTGAGTGGGGGATCGGGACTTACAGTGATACGCAGTATTTT. The V and J genes are TRBV2 and TRBJ2-3; TRBD2 might be the D (6 bases). The CDR3 runs to 17 residues. V lost 7 bases, J lost 6 bases, and 26 bases lay in between. From germline, CDR1 is SNHLY and CDR2 FYNNEI.